The following is a TCR beta chain sequence with its context. The sample has other DNA sequences that encode this CDR3 too. This sample was taken from a study of PD-L1 blockade in urothelial cancer. Clones were read by immunoSEQ multiplex PCR, and TCRdb kept only the in-frame ones, dropping some. The data contain about 50,000 clones, about 85% of them singletons. Time point reported: peripheral blood 6 weeks after treatment start. Trimming removed 5 bases from V and 0 bases from J; junction bases left unmatched: 2. The CDR3 consists of 15 residues. The V gene's germline CDR1 is SEHNR and CDR2 FQNEAQ (reference sequence).

The material was PBMCs, obtained around atezolizumab (anti-PD-L1) treatment. This receptor was identified in a man between 45 and 60 years old with urothelial cancer. The chain carries TRBV7-9 and TRBJ1-3, with 9 bases that match TRBD1. The CDR3 loop reads CASSKQGASGNTIYF. The CDR3, as DNA: TGTGCCAGCAGCAAACAGGGGGCCTCTGGAAACACCATATATTTT.